Below, one TCR beta chain is given with its context. The data originate from a study of blood T cell repertoires in COVID-19. Study context: Samples taken during acute and convalescent COVID-19 were collected in the United States, Italy and Spain. PBMCs, B-cell-depleted T cells, or T cells provided the cDNA or gDNA that made up the material.

As handled by the study authors: Reference gene primer amplification yielded estimated nucleated cell counts. The protocol was immunoSEQ multiplex PCR, while the TCRdb copy is restricted to in-frame clones and leaves out a portion. V, J and clone size were drawn from that table, and D and trimming were deduced from the DNA. The sample lists roughly 160,000 clones; roughly 84% were seen once. V lost 1 base and J 1 base, leaving 15 bases between the germline ends. This CDR3 region has 17 residues. The germline V gene has CDR1 MNHEY and CDR2 SMNVEV (reference sequence). Recruited during active infection, patients (from Seattle) were subsequently followed longitudinally.

The J gene is TRBJ2-3, the V gene TRBV27, with a weak D call TRBD2 (5 bases). The clonotype comes from a man older than 75 with COVID-19, enrolled during active disease. The sample was peripheral blood. The CDR3 nucleotides are TGTGCCAGCAGTTTATTTAGCTCCGGGGTCGGCACAGATACGCAGTATTTT. It codes for CASSLFSSGVGTDTQYF.